This record concerns one TCR beta chain sequence. The germline CDR1 and CDR2 sequences are LGHNT and FRNRAP. The V end was cut by 7 bases, the J end by 2 bases, with 12 bases between. CDR3 length equals 13 residues. This sample was taken from a study of cytomegalovirus exposure and HLA in healthy donors. PCR was performed using 60 Vbeta and 13 Jbeta primers. TCRdb keeps only in-frame clones here, not all; method: immunoSEQ multiplex PCR. The table records about 140,000 clones, about 80% of them present only once. Sequencing was carried out using PBMCs. The chain uses TRBV12-5 and TRBJ2-7, with D possibly TRBD2 on 6 matching bases. The sequence was obtained from a middle-aged man in good health and CMV-seropositive. CDR3 DNA sequence: TGTGCTAGTGTTCTGGGCGGGGCCTACGAGCAGTACTTC. Translation gives CASVLGGAYEQYF.